This T cell receptor beta chain stems from a study of blood T cells in healthy people across ages. Germline CDR1 and CDR2: ENHRY and SYGVKD. The CDR3 totals 16 residues. V lost 6 bases and J lost 5; bases outside the gene matches: 12. The authors ran a second PCR of roughly 6 to 11 cycles using a sample-barcoded 5' primer and a J-beta primer mix. All cDNA molecules were each tagged by a template-switch adaptor with 12 random nucleotides. MiXCR was run by TCRdb on the 5' RACE reads, yielding one entry per CDR3 protein. This table has around 1,000,000 distinct CDR3 sequences, 35% to 40% appearing once. Approximately 9 milliliters was the volume of peripheral blood drawn from each donor. Total RNA was extracted at no less than 5.5 micrograms per sample.

Input material: blood. The rearrangement joins TRBV10-3 to TRBJ2-1, with 8 bases aligning to TRBD1. The clonotype originates from a man aged 18 to 35 in good health. CDR3 sequence: CAISRTGPDLNNEQFF. The DNA of the CDR3 is TGTGCCATCAGCAGGACAGGGCCGGACTTAAACAATGAGCAGTTCTTC.